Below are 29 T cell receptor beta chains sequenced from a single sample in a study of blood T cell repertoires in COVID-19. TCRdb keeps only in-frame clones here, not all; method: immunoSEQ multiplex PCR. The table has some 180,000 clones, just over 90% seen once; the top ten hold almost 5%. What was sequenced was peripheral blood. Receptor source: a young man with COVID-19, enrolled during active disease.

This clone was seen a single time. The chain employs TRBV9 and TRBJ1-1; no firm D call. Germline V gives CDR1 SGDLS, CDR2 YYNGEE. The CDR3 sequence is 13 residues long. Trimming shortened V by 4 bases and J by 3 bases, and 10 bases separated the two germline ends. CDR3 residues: CASSLGSDTEAFF. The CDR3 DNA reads TGTGCCAGCAGCCTAGGTAGTGACACTGAAGCTTTCTTT.

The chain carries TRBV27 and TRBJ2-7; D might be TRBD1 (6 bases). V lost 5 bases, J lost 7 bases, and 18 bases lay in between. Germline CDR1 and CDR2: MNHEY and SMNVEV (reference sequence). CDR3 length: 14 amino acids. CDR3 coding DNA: TGTGCCAGCAGTAGGAAGGACAGATTGGGGGAGCAGTACTTC. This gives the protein CASSRKDRLGEQYF.

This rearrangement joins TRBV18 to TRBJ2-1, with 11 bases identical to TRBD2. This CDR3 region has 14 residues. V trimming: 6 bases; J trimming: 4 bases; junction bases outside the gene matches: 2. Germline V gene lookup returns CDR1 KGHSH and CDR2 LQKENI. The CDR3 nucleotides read TGTGCCAGCTCGGGACTAGCGGCATACAATGAGCAGTTCTTC. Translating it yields CASSGLAAYNEQFF.

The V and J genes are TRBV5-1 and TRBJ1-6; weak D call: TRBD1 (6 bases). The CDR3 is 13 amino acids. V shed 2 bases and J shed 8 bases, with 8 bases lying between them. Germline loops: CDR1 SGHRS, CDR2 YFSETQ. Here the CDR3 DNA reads TGCGCCAGCAGCTTCGCAGGGGATTCACCCCTCCACTTT. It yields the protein CASSFAGDSPLHF.

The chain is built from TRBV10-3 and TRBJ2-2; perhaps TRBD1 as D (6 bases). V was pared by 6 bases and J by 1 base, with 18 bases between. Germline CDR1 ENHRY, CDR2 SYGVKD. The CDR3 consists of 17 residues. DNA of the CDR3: TGTGCCATCAGCTCAGGGACACCCTCCCTGAACACCGGGGAGCTGTTTTTT. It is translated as CAISSGTPSLNTGELFF.

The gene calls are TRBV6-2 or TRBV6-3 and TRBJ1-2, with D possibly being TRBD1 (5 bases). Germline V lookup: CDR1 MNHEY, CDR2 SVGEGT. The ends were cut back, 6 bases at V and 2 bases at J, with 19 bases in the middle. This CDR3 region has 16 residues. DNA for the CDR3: TGTGCCAGCAGGTACCGGTTCAGGGTTACCAACTATGGCTACACCTTC. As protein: CASRYRFRVTNYGYTF.

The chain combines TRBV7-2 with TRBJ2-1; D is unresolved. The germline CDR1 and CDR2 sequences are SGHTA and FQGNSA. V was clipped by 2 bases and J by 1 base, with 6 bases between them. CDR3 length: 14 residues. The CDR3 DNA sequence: TGTGCCAGCAGCTTACTGGCTTCCTACAATGAGCAGTTCTTC. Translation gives CASSLLASYNEQFF. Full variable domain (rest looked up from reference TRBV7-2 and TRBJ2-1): GAGVSQSPSNKVTEKGKDVELRCDPISGHTALYWYRQSLGQGLEFLIYFQGNSAPDKSGLPSDRFSAERTGGSVSTLTIQRTQQEDSAVYLCASSLLASYNEQFFGPGTRLTVL.

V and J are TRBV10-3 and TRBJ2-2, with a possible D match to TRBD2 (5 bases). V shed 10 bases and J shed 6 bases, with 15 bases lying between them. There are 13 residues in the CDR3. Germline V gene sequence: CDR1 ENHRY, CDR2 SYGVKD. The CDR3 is CANSEADSGELFF. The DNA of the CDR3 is TGTGCCAATAGCGAGGCTGATTCCGGGGAGCTGTTTTTT.

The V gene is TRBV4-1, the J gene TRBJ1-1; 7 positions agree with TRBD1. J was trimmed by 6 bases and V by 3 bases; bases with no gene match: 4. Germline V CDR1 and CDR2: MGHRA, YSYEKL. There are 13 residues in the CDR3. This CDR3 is CASSQYRGAEAFF. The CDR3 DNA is TGCGCCAGCAGCCAGTACAGGGGCGCTGAAGCTTTCTTT.

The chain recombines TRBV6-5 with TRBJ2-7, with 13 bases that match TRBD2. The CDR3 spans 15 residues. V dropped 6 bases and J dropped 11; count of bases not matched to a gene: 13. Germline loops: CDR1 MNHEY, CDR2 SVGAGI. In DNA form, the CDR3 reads TGTGCCAGCAGCTCGGGCCGGACTAGCGGGAGAAATGAGTACTTC. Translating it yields CASSSGRTSGRNEYF.

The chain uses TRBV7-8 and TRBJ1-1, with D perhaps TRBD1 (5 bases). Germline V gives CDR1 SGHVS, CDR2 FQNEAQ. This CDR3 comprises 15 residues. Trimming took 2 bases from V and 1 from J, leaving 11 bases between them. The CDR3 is CASSLKARENTEAFF. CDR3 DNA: TGTGCCAGCAGCTTAAAAGCCAGGGAGAACACTGAAGCTTTCTTT.

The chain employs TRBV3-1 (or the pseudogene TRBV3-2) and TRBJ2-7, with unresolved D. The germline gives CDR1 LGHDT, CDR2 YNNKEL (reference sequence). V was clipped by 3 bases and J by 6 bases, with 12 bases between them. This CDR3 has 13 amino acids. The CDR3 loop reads CASSQGRGFEQYF. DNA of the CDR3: TGTGCCAGCAGCCAGGGTCGCGGATTCGAGCAGTACTTC.

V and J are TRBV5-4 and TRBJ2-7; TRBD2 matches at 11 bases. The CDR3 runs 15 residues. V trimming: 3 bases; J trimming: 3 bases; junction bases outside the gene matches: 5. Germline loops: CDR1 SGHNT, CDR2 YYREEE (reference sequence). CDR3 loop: CASSSSLAGGYEQYF. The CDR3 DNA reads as TGTGCCAGCAGCTCGTCTCTAGCGGGAGGCTACGAGCAGTACTTC.

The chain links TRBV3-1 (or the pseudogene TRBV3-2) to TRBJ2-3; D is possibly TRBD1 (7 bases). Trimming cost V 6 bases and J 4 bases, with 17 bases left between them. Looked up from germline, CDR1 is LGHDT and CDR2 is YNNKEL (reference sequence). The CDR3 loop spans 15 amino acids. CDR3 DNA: TGTGCCAGCAGTGACAGGGAGGTAGGGCCAGATACGCAGTATTTT. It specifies CASSDREVGPDTQYF.

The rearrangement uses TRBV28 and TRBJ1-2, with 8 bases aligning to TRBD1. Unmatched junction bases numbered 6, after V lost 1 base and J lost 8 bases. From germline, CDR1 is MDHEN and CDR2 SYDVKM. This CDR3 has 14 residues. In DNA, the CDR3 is TGTGCCAGCAGTTTATCTCCAGGGGGCCGGGGCTACACCTTC. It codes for CASSLSPGGRGYTF.

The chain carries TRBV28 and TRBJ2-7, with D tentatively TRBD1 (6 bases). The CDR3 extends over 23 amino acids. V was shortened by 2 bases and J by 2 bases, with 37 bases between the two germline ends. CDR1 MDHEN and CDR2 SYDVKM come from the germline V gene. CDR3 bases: TGTGCCAGCAGTTTAAGCGGACAGACTCCTACGACCTTTTATTCAACTTTAACCTACGAGCAGTACTTC. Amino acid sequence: CASSLSGQTPTTFYSTLTYEQYF.

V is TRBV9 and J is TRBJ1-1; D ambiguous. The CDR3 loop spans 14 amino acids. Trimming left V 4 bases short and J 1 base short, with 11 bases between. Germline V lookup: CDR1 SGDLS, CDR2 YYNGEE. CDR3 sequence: CASSLRVQNTEAFF. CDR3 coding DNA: TGTGCCAGCAGCTTAAGAGTCCAGAACACTGAAGCTTTCTTT.

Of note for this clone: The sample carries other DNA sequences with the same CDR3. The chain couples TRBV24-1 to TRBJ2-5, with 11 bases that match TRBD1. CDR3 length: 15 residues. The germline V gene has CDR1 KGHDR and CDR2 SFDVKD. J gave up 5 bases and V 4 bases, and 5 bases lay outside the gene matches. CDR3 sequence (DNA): TGTGCCACCAGTGACGAGGACAGGGGGCAGGAGACCCAGTACTTC. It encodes CATSDEDRGQETQYF.

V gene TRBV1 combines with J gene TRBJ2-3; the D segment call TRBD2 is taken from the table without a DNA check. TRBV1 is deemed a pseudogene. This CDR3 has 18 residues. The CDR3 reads CTSSQDPLIAGGTDTQYF. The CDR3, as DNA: TGCACCAGCAGCCAAGACCCCTTAATAGCGGGAGGCACAGATACGCAGTATTTT.

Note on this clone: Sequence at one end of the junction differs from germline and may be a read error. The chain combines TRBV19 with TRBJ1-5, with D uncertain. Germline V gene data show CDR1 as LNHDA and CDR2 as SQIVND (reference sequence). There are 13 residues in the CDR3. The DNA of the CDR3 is TGTGCCAGTAATATAGGGCGGTACCAGCCCCAGCATTTT. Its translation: CASNIGRYQPQHF.

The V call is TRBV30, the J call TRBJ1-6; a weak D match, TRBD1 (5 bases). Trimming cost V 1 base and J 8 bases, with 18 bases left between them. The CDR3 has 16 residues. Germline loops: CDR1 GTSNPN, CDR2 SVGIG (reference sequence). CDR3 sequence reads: CAWSEGRVGVDSPLHF. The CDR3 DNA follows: TGTGCCTGGAGTGAGGGCAGGGTAGGGGTAGATTCACCCCTCCACTTT.

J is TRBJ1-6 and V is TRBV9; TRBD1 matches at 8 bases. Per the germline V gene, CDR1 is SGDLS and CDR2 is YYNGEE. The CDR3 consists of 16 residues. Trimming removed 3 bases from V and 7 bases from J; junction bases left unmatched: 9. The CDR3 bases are TGTGCCAGCAGCGGACCAGGGGGCGCAGGGAATTCACCCCTCCACTTT. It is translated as CASSGPGGAGNSPLHF. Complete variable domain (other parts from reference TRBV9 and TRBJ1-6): DSGVTQTPKHLITATGQRVTLRCSPRSGDLSVYWYQQSLDQGLQFLIQYYNGEERAKGNILERFSAQQFPDLHSELNLSSLELGDSALYFCASSGPGGAGNSPLHFGNGTRLTVT.

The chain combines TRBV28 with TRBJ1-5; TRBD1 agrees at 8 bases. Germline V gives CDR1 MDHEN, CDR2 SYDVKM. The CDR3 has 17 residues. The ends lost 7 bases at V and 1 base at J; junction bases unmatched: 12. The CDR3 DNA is TGTGCCAGCAAACCACAGGGGGTTCGTGTAAGCAATCAGCCCCAGCATTTT. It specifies CASKPQGVRVSNQPQHF.

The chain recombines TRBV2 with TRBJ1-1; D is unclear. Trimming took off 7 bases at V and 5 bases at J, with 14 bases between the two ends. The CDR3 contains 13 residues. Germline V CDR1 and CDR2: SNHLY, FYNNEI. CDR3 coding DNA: TGTGCCAGCAACCTCCGGGTCGGGACTGAAGCTTTCTTT. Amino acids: CASNLRVGTEAFF.

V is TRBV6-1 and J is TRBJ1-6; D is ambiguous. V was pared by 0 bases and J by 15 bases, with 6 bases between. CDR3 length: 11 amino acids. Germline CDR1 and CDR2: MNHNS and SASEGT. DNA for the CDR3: TGTGCCAGCAGTGAAGCTAATAGCCTCCACTTT. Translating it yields CASSEANSLHF.

The CDR3 DNA is TGTGCCAGCGGGCTTGACAGGGCCCCAGATACGCAGTATTTT. Translated: CASGLDRAPDTQYF. The V and J genes are TRBV28 and TRBJ2-3, with TRBD1 identical over 7 bases. This CDR3 is 14 amino acids long. With 8 bases clipped from V and 4 bases from J, the junction kept 9 bases outside the gene matches. CDR1 MDHEN and CDR2 SYDVKM come from the germline V gene.

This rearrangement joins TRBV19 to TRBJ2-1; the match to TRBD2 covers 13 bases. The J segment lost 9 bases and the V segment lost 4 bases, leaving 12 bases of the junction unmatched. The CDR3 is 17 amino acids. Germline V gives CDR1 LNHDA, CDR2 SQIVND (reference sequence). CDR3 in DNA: TGTGCCAGTAGTACCATAACTAGCGGGAGGGCCTTCCCTGAGCAGTTCTTC. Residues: CASSTITSGRAFPEQFF.

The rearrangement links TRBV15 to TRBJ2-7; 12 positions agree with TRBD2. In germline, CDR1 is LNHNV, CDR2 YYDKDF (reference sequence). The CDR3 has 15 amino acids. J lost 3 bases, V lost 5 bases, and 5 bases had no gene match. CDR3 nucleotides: TGTGCCACCAGCGAGACTAGCGGGAGTATCTACGAGCAGTACTTC. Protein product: CATSETSGSIYEQYF.

This chain's CDR3 is CAIRGTGAINGYTF. The CDR3 bases are TGTGCCATCAGGGGGACAGGGGCTATTAATGGCTACACCTTC. This chain uses TRBV10-3 with TRBJ1-2, with 10 bases fitting TRBD1. The length of the CDR3 is 14 residues. The trim removed 6 bases at V and 6 bases at J, leaving 7 bases unmatched. Germline values: CDR1 ENHRY, CDR2 SYGVKD.